The entry that follows covers one T cell receptor (beta chain) sequence. Its antigen is not identified. The CDR3 loop spans 15 amino acids. After removal of 7 bases from V and 3 bases from J, the junction contained 8 bases not matched to a gene. CDR1 is SGHDN, CDR2 FVKESK, per germline. Diagnosis of hyperthyroidism was new in patients aged 18 to 65, and its duration was under 2 months. This entry belongs to a study of T cells in Graves' hyperthyroidism and ophthalmopathy. Whole-study results and caveats: Most expanded thyroid clonotypes above 0.001 also appeared in blood.

Amplification targeted TCR beta CDR3 regions from RNA transcripts. First-round RT-PCR targeting the TCR CDR3 was performed with the HTBI primer set. TCRdb used MiXCR to reprocess the multiplex PCR reads, holding one entry per CDR3 protein. The sample consists of some 510,000 distinct CDR3 sequences, around 46% of them appearing once. This chain connects TRBV14 to TRBJ2-2, with 7 bases identical to TRBD2. The sequence came from a woman under 30 with Graves' hyperthyroidism. Sequencing was carried out using peripheral blood or thyroid tissue (not recorded which). CDR3 sequence reads: CASNRAGVDTGELFF. The CDR3 nucleotides read TGTGCCAGCAACCGGGCGGGAGTGGACACCGGGGAGCTGTTTTTT. The full variable domain, completed using reference TRBV14 and TRBJ2-2, is EAGVTQFPSHSVIEKGQTVTLRCDPISGHDNLYWYRRVMGKEIKFLLHFVKESKQDESGMPNNRFLAERTGGTYSTLKVQPAELEDSGVYFCASNRAGVDTGELFFGEGSRLTVL.